This T cell receptor (beta chain) was recorded in a study of radiotherapy plus CTLA-4 blockade in lung cancer. Germline values: CDR1 SGHRS, CDR2 YFSETQ. Between the trimmed V and J ends, which lost 2 bases and 2 bases, there was a span of 9 bases. This CDR3 has 14 amino acids. Using immunoSEQ multiplex PCR, the repertoire was profiled, and TCRdb retains in-frame clones only, with some absent. Altogether some 60,000 clones are present, around 80% being singletons, with the ten largest covering around 17%. This clonotype was sampled from a human donor with non-small cell lung cancer who had a complete response to radiotherapy plus ipilimumab. V usage is TRBV5-1 and J usage is TRBJ2-3; no clear D gene. This material consisted of peripheral blood, taken from a patient treated with radiotherapy plus ipilimumab. The CDR3 protein is CASSFRSSTDTQYF. CDR3 bases: TGCGCCAGCAGCTTCCGGTCATCCACAGATACGCAGTATTTT.